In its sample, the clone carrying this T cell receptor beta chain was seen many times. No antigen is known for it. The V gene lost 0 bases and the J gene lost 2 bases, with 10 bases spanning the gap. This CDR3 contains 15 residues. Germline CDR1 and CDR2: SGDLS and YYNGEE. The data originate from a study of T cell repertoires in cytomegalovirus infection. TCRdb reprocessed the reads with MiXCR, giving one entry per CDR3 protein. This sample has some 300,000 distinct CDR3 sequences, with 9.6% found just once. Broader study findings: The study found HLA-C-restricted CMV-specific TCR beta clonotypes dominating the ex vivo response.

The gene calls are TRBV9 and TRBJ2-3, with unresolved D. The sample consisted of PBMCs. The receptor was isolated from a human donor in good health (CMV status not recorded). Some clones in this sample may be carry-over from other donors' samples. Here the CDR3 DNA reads TGTGCCAGCAGCGTAGGAACTATCGCCACAGATACGCAGTATTTT. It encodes CASSVGTIATDTQYF.